These 6 T cell receptor beta chains share one sample of origin, sequenced in a study of blood T cell repertoires in COVID-19. The repertoire was sequenced with immunoSEQ multiplex PCR; TCRdb's copy has only in-frame clones and lacks some. The data show some 60,000 clones, roughly 79% seen once. The sample comprised peripheral blood. These receptor sequences come from an elderly woman with active or convalescent COVID-19.

The V call is TRBV3-1 (or the pseudogene TRBV3-2), the J call TRBJ1-5; D is ambiguous. Trimming pared 4 bases from V and 6 bases from J, leaving 13 bases between. The CDR3 has 14 amino acids. Germline lookup yields CDR1 LGHDT and CDR2 YNNKEL (reference sequence). The CDR3 spells CASSPSGWSQPQHF. DNA of the CDR3: TGTGCCAGCAGCCCGTCCGGGTGGTCTCAGCCCCAGCATTTT.

The V call is TRBV3-1 (or the pseudogene TRBV3-2), the J call TRBJ2-6; 7 bases line up with TRBD1. Germline loops: CDR1 LGHDT, CDR2 YNNKEL (reference sequence). The CDR3 contains 18 residues. V was clipped by 4 bases and J by 0 bases; unmatched bases: 9. CDR3 amino acids: CASSPPGQRSSGANVLTF. The CDR3 DNA is TGTGCCAGCAGCCCCCCGGGACAGAGATCCTCTGGGGCCAACGTCCTGACTTTC.

The V gene is TRBV11-2, the J gene TRBJ2-7, with 9 bases identical to TRBD2. From germline, CDR1 is SGHAT and CDR2 FQNNGV. The CDR3 is made up of 15 amino acids. Unmatched junction bases numbered 4, after V lost 1 base and J lost 3 bases. The CDR3 sequence is CASSLVRGGGYEQYF. CDR3 bases: TGTGCCAGCAGCTTAGTGCGGGGGGGAGGCTACGAGCAGTACTTC.

This clone was seen just once. The chain has TRBV24-1 and TRBJ1-3; weak D call: TRBD1 (5 bases). Trimming pared 4 bases from V and 1 base from J, leaving 10 bases between. Germline-derived CDR1 and CDR2 are KGHDR and SFDVKD. CDR3 length: 15 amino acids. CDR3: CATSDPTASGNTIYF. The DNA of the CDR3 is TGTGCCACCAGTGACCCGACAGCTTCTGGAAACACCATATATTTT.

The rearrangement uses TRBV20-1 and TRBJ2-1; possible D gene TRBD1, 5 bases. The CDR3 spans 14 residues. The germline V gene has CDR1 DFQATT and CDR2 SNEGSKA (reference sequence). With 3 bases removed from V and 4 bases from J, the gap between germline ends came to 13 bases. CDR3 in DNA: TGCAGTGCTAGTGGTAGTAGGGGATACAATGAGCAGTTCTTC. Encoded protein: CSASGSRGYNEQFF.

The chain carries TRBV14 and TRBJ2-2; no firm D call. The CDR3 is made up of 13 amino acids. The V gene lost 5 bases and the J gene lost 1 base, with 5 bases spanning the gap. Germline V CDR1 and CDR2: SGHDN, FVKESK. Here the CDR3 reads CASSSWNTGELFF. The DNA of the CDR3 is TGTGCCAGCAGCTCATGGAACACCGGGGAGCTGTTTTTT. Full variable domain (outside the CDR3, taken from reference TRBV14 and TRBJ2-2): EAGVTQFPSHSVIEKGQTVTLRCDPISGHDNLYWYRRVMGKEIKFLLHFVKESKQDESGMPNNRFLAERTGGTYSTLKVQPAELEDSGVYFCASSSWNTGELFFGEGSRLTVL.